This T cell receptor (beta chain) was observed in a study of prognosis after radiotherapy for stage I lung cancer. In the study overall: It was SBRT that served as radiotherapy, in 3 to 5 fractions with a biologically effective dose of at least 100 Gy.

This clonotype was seen ten or more times. In this CDR3 the conserved last residue, phenylalanine or tryptophan, is missing, so a read error is likely. The V gene lost 6 bases and the J gene lost 6 bases, with 6 bases spanning the gap. Germline V gene lookup returns CDR1 MNHNS and CDR2 SASEGT. This CDR3 comprises 11 residues. The study amplified the TCR beta CDR3 region from genomic DNA. This amplification was carried out by two rounds of multiplex PCR. Amplification in first-round PCR relied on primers specific to each TRBV and TRBJ gene. MiXCR, run by TCRdb on the multiplex PCR reads, gives a single entry per CDR3 protein. The table includes over 45,000 distinct CDR3 sequences, around 27% detected once.

The sample in question was PBMCs, obtained before or after stereotactic body radiation therapy (not recorded which). This receptor was identified in a donor of 50 years or more with non-small cell lung cancer. The V and J genes are TRBV6-1 and TRBJ1-5; no reliable D call. The CDR3 bases are TGTGCCAGCAGAGGACTTCAGCCCCAGCATCTT. Translation gives CASRGLQPQHL.